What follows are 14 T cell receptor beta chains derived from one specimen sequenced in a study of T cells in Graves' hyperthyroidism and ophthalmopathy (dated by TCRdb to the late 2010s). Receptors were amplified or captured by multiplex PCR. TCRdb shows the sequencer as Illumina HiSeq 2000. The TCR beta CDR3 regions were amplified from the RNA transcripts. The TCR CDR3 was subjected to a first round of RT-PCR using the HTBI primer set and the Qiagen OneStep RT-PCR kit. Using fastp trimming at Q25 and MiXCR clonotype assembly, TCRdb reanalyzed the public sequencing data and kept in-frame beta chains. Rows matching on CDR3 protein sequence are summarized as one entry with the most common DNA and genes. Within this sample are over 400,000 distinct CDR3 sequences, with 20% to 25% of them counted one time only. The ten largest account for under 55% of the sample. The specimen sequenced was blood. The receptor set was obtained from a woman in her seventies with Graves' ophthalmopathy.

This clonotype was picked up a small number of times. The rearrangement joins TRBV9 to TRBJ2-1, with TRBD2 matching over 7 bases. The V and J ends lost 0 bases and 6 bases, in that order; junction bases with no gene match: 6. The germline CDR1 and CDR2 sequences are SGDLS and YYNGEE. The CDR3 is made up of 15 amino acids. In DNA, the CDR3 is TGTGCCAGCAGCGTAGGTCAGCTAGCGGTCAATGAGCAGTTCTTC. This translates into CASSVGQLAVNEQFF.

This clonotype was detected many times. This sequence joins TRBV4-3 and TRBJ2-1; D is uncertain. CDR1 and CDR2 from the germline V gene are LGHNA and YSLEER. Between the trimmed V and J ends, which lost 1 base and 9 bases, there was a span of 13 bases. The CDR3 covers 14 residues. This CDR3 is CASSQVGEVPEQFF. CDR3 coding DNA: TGCGCCAGCAGCCAAGTCGGTGAGGTGCCTGAGCAGTTCTTC.

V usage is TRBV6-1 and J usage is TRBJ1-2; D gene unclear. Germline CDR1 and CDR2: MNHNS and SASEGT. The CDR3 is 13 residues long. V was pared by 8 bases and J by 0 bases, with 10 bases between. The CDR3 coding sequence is TGTGCCAGCCTCTCACCGGCTAACTATGGCTACACCTTC. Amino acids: CASLSPANYGYTF.

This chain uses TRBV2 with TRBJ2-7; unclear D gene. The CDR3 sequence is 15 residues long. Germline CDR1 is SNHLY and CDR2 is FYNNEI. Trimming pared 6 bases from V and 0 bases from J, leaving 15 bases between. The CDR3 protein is CASSKIFGSSYEQYF. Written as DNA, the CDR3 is TGTGCCAGCAGCAAGATCTTTGGCAGCTCCTACGAGCAGTACTTC.

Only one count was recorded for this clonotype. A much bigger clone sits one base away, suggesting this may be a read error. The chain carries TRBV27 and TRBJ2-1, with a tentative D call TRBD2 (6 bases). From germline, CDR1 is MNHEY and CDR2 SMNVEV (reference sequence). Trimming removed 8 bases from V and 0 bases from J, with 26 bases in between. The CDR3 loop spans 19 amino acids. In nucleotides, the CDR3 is TGTGCCAGCGGTCCTCGGGGGACCGGGACCGCAAGCTCCTACAATGAGCAGTTCTTC. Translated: CASGPRGTGTASSYNEQFF.

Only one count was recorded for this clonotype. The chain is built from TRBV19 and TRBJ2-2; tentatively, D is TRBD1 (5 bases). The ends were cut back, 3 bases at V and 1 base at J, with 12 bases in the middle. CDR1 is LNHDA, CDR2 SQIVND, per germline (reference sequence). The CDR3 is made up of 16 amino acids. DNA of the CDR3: TGTGCCAGTAGTATGAGGTTAACAGGGAACACCGGGGAGCTGTTTTTT. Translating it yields CASSMRLTGNTGELFF.

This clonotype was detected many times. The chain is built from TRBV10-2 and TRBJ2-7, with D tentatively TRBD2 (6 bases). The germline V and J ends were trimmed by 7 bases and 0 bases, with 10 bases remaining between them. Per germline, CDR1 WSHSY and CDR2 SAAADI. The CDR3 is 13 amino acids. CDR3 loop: CASTWDSSYEQYF. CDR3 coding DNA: TGCGCCAGCACCTGGGACTCCTCCTACGAGCAGTACTTC.

The CDR3 DNA follows: TGTGCCAGTAGTATAACGGGACTAGCGGGAGGGAATGAGCAGTTCTTC. This encodes CASSITGLAGGNEQFF. The chain has TRBV19 and TRBJ2-1; 16 positions agree with TRBD2. In germline, CDR1 is LNHDA, CDR2 SQIVND (reference sequence). The V and J ends lost 2 bases and 7 bases, in that order; junction bases with no gene match: 2. This CDR3 spans 16 amino acids.

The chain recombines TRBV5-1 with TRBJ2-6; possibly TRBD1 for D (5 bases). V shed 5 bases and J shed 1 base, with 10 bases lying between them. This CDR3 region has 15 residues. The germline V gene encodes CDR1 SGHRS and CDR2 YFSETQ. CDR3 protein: CASRSTGSGANVLTF. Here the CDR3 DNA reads TGCGCCAGCAGATCAACAGGATCTGGGGCCAACGTCCTGACTTTC.

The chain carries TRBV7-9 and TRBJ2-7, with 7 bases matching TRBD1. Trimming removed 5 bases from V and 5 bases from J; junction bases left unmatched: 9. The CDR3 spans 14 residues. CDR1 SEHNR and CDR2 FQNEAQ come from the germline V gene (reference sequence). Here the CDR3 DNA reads TGTGCCAGCAGCCTCGACAGGGCCGGGAACGAGCAGTACTTC. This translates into CASSLDRAGNEQYF.

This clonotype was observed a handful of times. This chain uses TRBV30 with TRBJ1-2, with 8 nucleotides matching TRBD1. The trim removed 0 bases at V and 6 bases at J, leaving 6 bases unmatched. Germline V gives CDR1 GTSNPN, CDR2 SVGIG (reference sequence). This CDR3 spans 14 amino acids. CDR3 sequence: CAWSVGGQGHGYTF. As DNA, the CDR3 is TGTGCCTGGAGTGTAGGAGGACAGGGCCATGGCTACACCTTC. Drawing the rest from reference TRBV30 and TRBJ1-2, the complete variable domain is SQTIHQWPATLVQPVGSPLSLECTVEGTSNPNLYWYRQAAGRGLQLLFYSVGIGQISSEVPQNLSASRPQDRQFILSSKKLLLSDSGFYLCAWSVGGQGHGYTFGSGTRLTVV.

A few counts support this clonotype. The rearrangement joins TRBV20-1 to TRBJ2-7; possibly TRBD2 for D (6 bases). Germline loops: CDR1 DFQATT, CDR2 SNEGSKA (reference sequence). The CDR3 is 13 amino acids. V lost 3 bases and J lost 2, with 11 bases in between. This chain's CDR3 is CSASRDWPYEQYF. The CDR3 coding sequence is TGCAGTGCTAGTCGGGACTGGCCCTACGAGCAGTACTTC.

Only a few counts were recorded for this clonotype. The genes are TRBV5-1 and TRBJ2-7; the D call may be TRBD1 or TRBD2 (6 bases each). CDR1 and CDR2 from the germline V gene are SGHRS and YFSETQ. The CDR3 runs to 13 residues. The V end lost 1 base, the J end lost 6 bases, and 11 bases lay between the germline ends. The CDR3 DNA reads TGCGCCAGCAGCTTGCAGTGGGGGGCCGAGCAGTACTTC. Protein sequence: CASSLQWGAEQYF.

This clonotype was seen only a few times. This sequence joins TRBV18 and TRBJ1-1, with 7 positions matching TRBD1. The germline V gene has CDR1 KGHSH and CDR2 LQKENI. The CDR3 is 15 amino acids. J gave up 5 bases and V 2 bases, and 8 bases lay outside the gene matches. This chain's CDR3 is CASSPVQGGWTEAFF. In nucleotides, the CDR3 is TGTGCCAGCTCACCAGTCCAGGGGGGCTGGACTGAAGCTTTCTTT.